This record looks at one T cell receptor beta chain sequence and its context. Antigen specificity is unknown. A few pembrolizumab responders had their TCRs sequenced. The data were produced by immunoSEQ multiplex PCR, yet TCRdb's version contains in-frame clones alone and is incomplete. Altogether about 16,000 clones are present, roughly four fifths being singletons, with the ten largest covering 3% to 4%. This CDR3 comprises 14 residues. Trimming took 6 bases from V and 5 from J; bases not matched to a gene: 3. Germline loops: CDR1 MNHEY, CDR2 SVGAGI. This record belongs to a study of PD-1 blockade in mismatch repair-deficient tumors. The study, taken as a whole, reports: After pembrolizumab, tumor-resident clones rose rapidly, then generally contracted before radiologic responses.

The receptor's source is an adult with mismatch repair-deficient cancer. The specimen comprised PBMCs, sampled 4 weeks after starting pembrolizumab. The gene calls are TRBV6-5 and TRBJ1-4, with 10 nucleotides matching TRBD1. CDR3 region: CASSRDRGNEKLFF. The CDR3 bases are TGTGCCAGCAGCCGGGACAGGGGAAATGAAAAACTGTTTTTT.